This T cell receptor (beta chain) was found in a study of blood T cell repertoires in COVID-19. Overall study: Samples representing acute and convalescent COVID-19 were sourced from the United States, Italy and Spain. PBMCs, B-cell-depleted T cells, or T cells were the source of the cDNA or gDNA that made up the material.

The CDR3 runs 14 residues. V lost 5 bases and J lost 6; bases outside the gene matches: 4. Germline lookup yields CDR1 LGHDT and CDR2 YNNKEL (reference sequence). Authors' analysis steps: Reference gene primer amplification gave nucleated cell count estimates. Clones were read by immunoSEQ multiplex PCR, and TCRdb kept only the in-frame ones, dropping some. The V and J calls and clone size were taken over from that table, and D and trimming were inferred from the DNA. The sample has some 230,000 clones, approximately 84% seen once. The chain employs TRBV3-1 (or the pseudogene TRBV3-2) and TRBJ1-2; 12 bases match TRBD1. The sequenced sample consisted of peripheral blood. The sequence came from a woman in her 30s who had recovered from COVID-19. CDR3 DNA sequence: TGTGCCAGCAGCTATGGGACAGGGGGCAATGGCTACACCTTC. This sequence encodes CASSYGTGGNGYTF.